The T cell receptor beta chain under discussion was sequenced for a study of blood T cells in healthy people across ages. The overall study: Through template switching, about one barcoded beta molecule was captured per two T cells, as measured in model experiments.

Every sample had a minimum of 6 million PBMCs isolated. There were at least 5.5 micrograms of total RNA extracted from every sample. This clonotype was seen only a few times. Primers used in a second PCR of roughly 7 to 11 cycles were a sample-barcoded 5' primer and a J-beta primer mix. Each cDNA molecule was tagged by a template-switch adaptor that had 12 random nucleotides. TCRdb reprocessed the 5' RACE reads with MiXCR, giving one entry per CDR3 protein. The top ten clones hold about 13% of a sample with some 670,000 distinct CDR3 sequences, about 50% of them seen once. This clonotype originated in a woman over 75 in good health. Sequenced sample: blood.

This CDR3 is CASSLSPSGQETQYF. In DNA, the CDR3 is TGTGCCAGCAGCTTAAGTCCTAGCGGTCAAGAGACCCAGTACTTC. The chain has TRBV7-2 and TRBJ2-5, with 7 bases identical to TRBD2. V lost 2 bases, J lost 2 bases, and 5 bases stayed unmatched. The CDR3 consists of 15 residues. Germline V lookup: CDR1 SGHTA, CDR2 FQGNSA.